This is a list of T cell receptor beta chains from one sample in a study of CD8 T cells in ankylosing spondylitis. Via MiXCR, TCRdb re-called the 5' RACE reads, giving one row per CDR3 protein. The sample carries 350,000 to 550,000 distinct CDR3 sequences, about 25% recorded once. Sequencing was done on a sample of blood, either unsorted or a sorted T cell fraction (not recorded which). The receptors here all came from a male donor with ankylosing spondylitis. CDR3s include the opening cysteine and the closing phenylalanine or tryptophan. The order of the fields is D gene, J gene, V gene, clone size, CDR3 protein, CDR3 DNA. The D gene is left open where the match is weak. Clone size is not always given. Where it is, it says once, few, many or a class for expanded clones.

.,TRBJ2-6,TRBV12-3/TRBV12-4,few,CASSPRAGANVLTF,TGTGCCAGCAGCCCCAGGGCTGGGGCCAACGTCCTGACTTTC
TRBD2,TRBJ2-3,TRBV12-3/TRBV12-4,.,CASRTSGRDTQYF,TGTGCCAGCAGGACTAGCGGGAGAGATACGCAGTATTTT
TRBD2,TRBJ2-1,TRBV7-9,.,CASSPSGSKGNEQFF,TGTGCCAGCAGCCCTAGCGGGAGTAAGGGCAATGAGCAGTTCTTC
TRBD1,TRBJ2-7,TRBV6-2/TRBV6-3,few,CASRDLDRSSYEQYF,TGTGCCAGCAGAGACCTGGACAGGTCCTCCTACGAGCAGTACTTC
TRBD1,TRBJ2-1,TRBV20-1,.,CSARGGGQGYNEQFF,TGCAGTGCTAGAGGGGGAGGACAGGGCTACAATGAGCAGTTCTTC
.,TRBJ1-1,TRBV20-1,.,CSARFPGGAPEAFF,TGCAGTGCTAGATTCCCGGGCGGGGCACCTGAAGCTTTCTTT
.,TRBJ2-2,TRBV5-1,.,CASSRLMGRDTGELFF,TGCGCCAGCAGCCGCCTGATGGGCCGGGACACCGGGGAGCTGTTTTTT
.,TRBJ2-7,TRBV5-1,.,CASSLTTTGFNEQYF,TGCGCCAGCAGCTTGACCACAACAGGGTTCAACGAGCAGTACTTC
.,TRBJ2-1,TRBV3-1,.,CASSPRPDEYNEQFF,TGTGCCAGCAGCCCCCGGCCGGATGAATACAATGAGCAGTTCTTC
TRBD2,TRBJ2-1,TRBV7-8,.,CASSLAPGGTSGRALRQFF,TGTGCCAGCAGCTTAGCCCCGGGGGGGACTAGCGGGAGGGCCTTGAGGCAGTTCTTC